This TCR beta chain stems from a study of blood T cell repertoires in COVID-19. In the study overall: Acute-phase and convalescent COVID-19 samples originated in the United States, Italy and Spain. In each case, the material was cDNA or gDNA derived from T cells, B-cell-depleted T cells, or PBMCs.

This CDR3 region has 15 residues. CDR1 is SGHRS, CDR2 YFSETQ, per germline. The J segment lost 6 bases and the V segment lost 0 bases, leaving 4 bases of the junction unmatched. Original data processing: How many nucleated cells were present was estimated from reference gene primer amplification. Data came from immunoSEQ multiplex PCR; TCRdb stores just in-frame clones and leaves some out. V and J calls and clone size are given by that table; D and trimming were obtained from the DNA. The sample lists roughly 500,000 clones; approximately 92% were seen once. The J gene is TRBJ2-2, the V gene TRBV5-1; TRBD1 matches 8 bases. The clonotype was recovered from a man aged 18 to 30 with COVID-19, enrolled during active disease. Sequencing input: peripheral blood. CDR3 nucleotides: TGCGCCAGCAGCTTGGGCAGGGGGCGAGCCGGGGAGCTGTTTTTT. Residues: CASSLGRGRAGELFF.